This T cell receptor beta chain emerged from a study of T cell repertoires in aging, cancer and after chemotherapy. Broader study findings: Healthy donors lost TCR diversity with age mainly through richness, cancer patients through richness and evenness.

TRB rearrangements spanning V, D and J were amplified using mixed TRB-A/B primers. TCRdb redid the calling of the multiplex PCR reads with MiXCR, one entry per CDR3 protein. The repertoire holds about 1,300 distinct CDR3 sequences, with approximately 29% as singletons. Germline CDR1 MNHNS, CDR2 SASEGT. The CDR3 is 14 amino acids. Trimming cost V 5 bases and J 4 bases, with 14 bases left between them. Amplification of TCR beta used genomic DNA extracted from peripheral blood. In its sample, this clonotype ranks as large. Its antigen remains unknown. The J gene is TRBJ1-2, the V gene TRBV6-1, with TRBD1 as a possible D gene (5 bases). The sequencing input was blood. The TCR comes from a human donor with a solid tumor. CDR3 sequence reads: CASSNGDGGYGYTF. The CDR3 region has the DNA TGTGCCAGCAGTAATGGGGACGGTGGCTATGGCTACACCTTC.